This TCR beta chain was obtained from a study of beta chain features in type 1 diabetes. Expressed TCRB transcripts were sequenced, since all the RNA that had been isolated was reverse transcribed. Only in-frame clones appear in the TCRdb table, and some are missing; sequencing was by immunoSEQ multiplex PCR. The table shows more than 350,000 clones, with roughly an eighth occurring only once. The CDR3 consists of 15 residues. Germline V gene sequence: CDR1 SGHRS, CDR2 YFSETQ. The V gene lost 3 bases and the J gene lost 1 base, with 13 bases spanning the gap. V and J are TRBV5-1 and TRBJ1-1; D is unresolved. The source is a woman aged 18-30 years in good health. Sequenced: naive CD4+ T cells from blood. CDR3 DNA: TGCGCCAGCAGCTCAAACGAGGTGGCGAACACTGAAGCTTTCTTT. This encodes CASSSNEVANTEAFF.